One and the same sample provided the 29 T cell receptor beta chains below, sequenced in a study of technical replicates of blood from four donors. Sequencing was performed with immunoSEQ multiplex PCR; in TCRdb, only in-frame clones are kept and a portion is missing. The sample comprises about 59,000 clones, around 93% of which are singletons, and about 3.9% rests with the top ten. Sequencing was performed on PBMCs. These receptors originate from a human donor in good health. Some clones in this sample may be carry-over from other donors' samples.

The CDR3, as DNA: TGTGCCAGCAGCTTGGAATCCTTCTTGGAGACCCAGTACTTC. Translation gives CASSLESFLETQYF. The chain is built from TRBV5-6 and TRBJ2-5; D remains unclear. Germline lookup yields CDR1 SGHDT and CDR2 YYEEEE. V was pared by 0 bases and J by 5 bases, with 11 bases between. This CDR3 is built from 14 residues.

The chain couples TRBV7-9 to TRBJ1-2; weak D call: TRBD1 (5 bases). The germline V gene has CDR1 SEHNR and CDR2 FQNEAQ (reference sequence). There are 18 residues in the CDR3. The ends were cut back, 0 bases at V and 3 bases at J, with 20 bases in the middle. The CDR3 loop is CASSLAPLAGVRYYGYTF. The CDR3 coding sequence is TGTGCCAGCAGCTTAGCTCCATTAGCGGGGGTAAGGTACTATGGCTACACCTTC.

The rearrangement joins TRBV7-9 to TRBJ2-7, with D perhaps matching TRBD2 (6 bases). This CDR3 has 13 residues. The V gene's germline CDR1 is SEHNR and CDR2 FQNEAQ (reference sequence). Trimming removed 5 bases from V and 3 bases from J, with 11 bases in between. CDR3 sequence (DNA): TGTGCCAGCAGCCCCGGGGGATACTACGAGCAGTACTTC. Its protein product is CASSPGGYYEQYF.

This rearrangement joins TRBV19 to TRBJ2-1, with 8 positions matching TRBD2. The ends lost 5 bases at V and 8 bases at J; junction bases unmatched: 8. Per the germline V gene, CDR1 is LNHDA and CDR2 is SQIVND (reference sequence). CDR3 length: 14 amino acids. The CDR3 coding sequence is TGTGCCAGTAGTCAGGGCGGGGGGCCCTATGAGCAGTTCTTC. It translates to CASSQGGGPYEQFF.

The CDR3 DNA reads as TGTGCCAGCAGTGCAGGGGAGACCCAGTACTTC. Translated, it gives CASSAGETQYF. The chain has TRBV2 and TRBJ2-5, with a tentative D call TRBD1 (5 bases). Per the germline V gene, CDR1 is SNHLY and CDR2 is FYNNEI. The ends were cut back, 4 bases at V and 5 bases at J, with 5 bases in the middle. The CDR3 consists of 11 residues.

V is TRBV11-2 and J is TRBJ2-4, with 8 bases lining up with TRBD1. The CDR3 is made up of 18 amino acids. Unmatched junction bases numbered 12, after V lost 5 bases and J lost 0 bases. Looked up from germline, CDR1 is SGHAT and CDR2 is FQNNGV. This chain's CDR3 is CASSHGNGQGLAKNIQYF. The CDR3 coding sequence is TGTGCCAGCAGCCACGGAAACGGACAGGGACTAGCCAAAAACATTCAGTACTTC. The whole variable domain, filled in from reference TRBV11-2 and TRBJ2-4, reads EAGVAQSPRYKIIEKRQSVAFWCNPISGHATLYWYQQILGQGPKLLIQFQNNGVVDDSQLPKDRFSAERLKGVDSTLKIQPAKLEDSAVYLCASSHGNGQGLAKNIQYFGAGTRLSVL.

This clone was picked up one time. The genes are TRBV27 and TRBJ1-1; 7 positions agree with TRBD1. CDR1 and CDR2 from the germline V gene are MNHEY and SMNVEV (reference sequence). The CDR3 extends over 14 amino acids. J lost 4 bases, V lost 3 bases, and 5 bases had no gene match. The CDR3 sequence is CASSFKQGVTEAFF. CDR3 coding DNA: TGTGCCAGCAGTTTTAAGCAGGGGGTCACTGAAGCTTTCTTT.

V is TRBV9 and J is TRBJ1-2, with D hard to call. The CDR3 runs to 14 residues. Germline CDR1 SGDLS, CDR2 YYNGEE. Trimming cost V 1 base and J 0 bases, with 7 bases left between them. CDR3 sequence: CASSVLTANYGYTF. DNA for the CDR3: TGTGCCAGCAGCGTACTAACAGCTAACTATGGCTACACCTTC. Based on the CDR3 plus reference TRBV9 and TRBJ1-2, the full variable domain is DSGVTQTPKHLITATGQRVTLRCSPRSGDLSVYWYQQSLDQGLQFLIQYYNGEERAKGNILERFSAQQFPDLHSELNLSSLELGDSALYFCASSVLTANYGYTFGSGTRLTVV.

V usage is TRBV4-1 and J usage is TRBJ2-7; 7 nucleotides match TRBD1. The CDR3 consists of 14 residues. Trimming cost V 2 bases and J 2 bases; bases outside gene matches: 3. The germline gives CDR1 MGHRA, CDR2 YSYEKL. The CDR3 DNA sequence: TGCGCCAGCAGCCAAAGCCAGGGGGCCTACGAGCAGTACTTC. Encoded protein: CASSQSQGAYEQYF.

The chain recombines TRBV5-1 with TRBJ1-2; D is perhaps TRBD1 (6 bases). This CDR3 is 15 amino acids long. Trimming pared 3 bases from V and 6 bases from J, leaving 18 bases between. Germline V gene lookup returns CDR1 SGHRS and CDR2 YFSETQ. The DNA of the CDR3 is TGCGCCAGCAGCTCAGGGCTTTGGGACAACGATGGCTACACCTTC. Its protein is CASSSGLWDNDGYTF.

The V and J genes are TRBV6-1 and TRBJ2-5; 7 bases map to TRBD1. CDR3 length equals 14 residues. Germline lookup yields CDR1 MNHNS and CDR2 SASEGT. Germline trimming cut 6 bases from V and 5 bases from J; bases unmatched to any gene: 9. CDR3 residues: CASRYRGLGETQYF. The CDR3 region has the DNA TGTGCCAGCAGGTACAGGGGATTGGGGGAGACCCAGTACTTC.

The CDR3 DNA reads as TGCAGCGTATCCGGACAGTACACTGAAGCTTTCTTT. It codes for CSVSGQYTEAFF. The chain carries TRBV29-1 and TRBJ1-1; D is possibly TRBD1 (6 bases). Trimming took off 6 bases at V and 3 bases at J, with 11 bases between the two ends. CDR3 size: 12 residues. CDR1 is SQVTM and CDR2 is ANQGSEA in the germline V gene.

DNA of the CDR3: TGCAGCGTTGAAAAGGGACTAGCGGAATCCTACAATGAGCAGTTCTTC. Residues: CSVEKGLAESYNEQFF. The chain recombines TRBV29-1 with TRBJ2-1, with TRBD2 matching 11 bases. V dropped 2 bases and J dropped 1; count of bases not matched to a gene: 4. From germline, CDR1 is SQVTM and CDR2 ANQGSEA. The CDR3 is 16 residues long.

The V gene is TRBV4-3, the J gene TRBJ2-7; D is possibly TRBD1 (5 bases). From germline, CDR1 is LGHNA and CDR2 YSLEER. The V gene lost 0 bases and the J gene lost 2 bases, with 14 bases spanning the gap. The length of the CDR3 is 16 residues. Here the CDR3 reads CASSQDWQGPAYEQYF. In DNA form, the CDR3 reads TGCGCCAGCAGCCAAGATTGGCAGGGCCCGGCCTACGAGCAGTACTTC.

The chain uses TRBV27 and TRBJ1-2; D is possibly TRBD1 (6 bases). Germline V gene sequence: CDR1 MNHEY, CDR2 SMNVEV (reference sequence). V was trimmed by 4 bases and J by 4 bases, leaving 13 bases between them. The CDR3 is made up of 14 amino acids. The CDR3 loop is CASSSKVGAYGYTF. Written as DNA, the CDR3 is TGTGCCAGCAGTTCCAAGGTGGGGGCCTATGGCTACACCTTC.

The V gene is TRBV6-5, the J gene TRBJ1-5; the D gene is possibly TRBD1 (5 bases). The germline V and J ends were trimmed by 5 bases and 6 bases, with 17 bases remaining between them. Germline V gives CDR1 MNHEY, CDR2 SVGAGI. CDR3 length: 15 residues. Here the CDR3 DNA reads TGTGCCAGCAGTAGGACGCGGGGGGAGGGTCAGCCCCAGCATTTT. It is translated as CASSRTRGEGQPQHF.

CDR3: CASSSGQNYGYTF. The CDR3 DNA sequence: TGTGCCAGCAGCTCGGGACAGAACTATGGCTACACCTTC. This rearrangement joins TRBV9 to TRBJ1-2, with 7 positions matching TRBD1. Germline lookup yields CDR1 SGDLS and CDR2 YYNGEE. The CDR3 is made up of 13 amino acids. After removal of 4 bases from V and 2 bases from J, the junction contained 2 bases not matched to a gene.

This clone came up a few times. The chain couples TRBV5-8 to TRBJ1-6; tentatively, D is TRBD1 (5 bases). V shed 7 bases and J shed 5 bases, with 22 bases lying between them. Germline lookup yields CDR1 SGHTS and CDR2 YDEGEE. CDR3 length equals 17 residues. For the CDR3, the DNA is TGTGCCAGCCCTAAGGAGCGTCGGGGGGAAGATAATTCACCCCTCCACTTT. It yields the protein CASPKERRGEDNSPLHF.

The chain is built from TRBV6-5 and TRBJ1-2; D gene unclear. The CDR3 sequence is 12 residues long. Germline V gives CDR1 MNHEY, CDR2 SVGAGI. Deletions cut 6 bases from V and 8 bases from J, with 13 bases between. The CDR3 DNA follows: TGTGCCAGCAGCTCAGACGCGGTGGGCTACACCTTC. Amino acids: CASSSDAVGYTF.

The rearrangement joins TRBV5-6 to TRBJ2-7; the match to TRBD2 covers 15 bases. V shed 4 bases and J 4 bases; nucleotides not matched to a gene: 3. This CDR3 has 15 amino acids. Looked up from germline, CDR1 is SGHDT and CDR2 is YYEEEE. The CDR3 here is CASSEGLAGGYEQYF. Here the CDR3 DNA reads TGTGCCAGCAGCGAGGGACTAGCGGGGGGTTACGAGCAGTACTTC.

The gene calls are TRBV30 and TRBJ2-1, with 12 positions matching TRBD2. CDR1 and CDR2 (germline): GTSNPN, SVGIG (reference sequence). The junction had 8 bases not matched to a gene; V was cut back by 3 bases and J by 8 bases. The CDR3 loop spans 15 amino acids. The CDR3 is CAWRTLAGGPYEQFF. The DNA of the CDR3 is TGTGCCTGGAGGACCCTAGCGGGAGGGCCCTATGAGCAGTTCTTC.

The chain recombines TRBV10-3 with TRBJ2-7; 13 bases align to TRBD2. Trimming at V came to 8 bases and at J to 4 bases, leaving 8 bases not matched to a gene. CDR1 is ENHRY and CDR2 is SYGVKD in the germline V gene. The CDR3 sequence is 15 residues long. For the CDR3, the DNA is TGTGCCATCTCCGGAGGACTAGCGGGAGTGTACGAGCAGTACTTC. Amino acid sequence: CAISGGLAGVYEQYF.

This clone appeared a few times. The gene calls are TRBV12-5 and TRBJ2-7; D ambiguous. The V gene's germline CDR1 is LGHNT and CDR2 FRNRAP. Trimming removed 2 bases at V and 0 bases at J, with 11 bases between. This CDR3 comprises 15 residues. CDR3 region: CASGLLGFLSYEQYF. The CDR3, as DNA: TGTGCTAGTGGTTTGTTGGGCTTCCTCTCCTACGAGCAGTACTTC.

The chain joins TRBV19 to TRBJ1-2, with 8 nucleotides matching TRBD1. Trimming cost V 2 bases and J 4 bases; bases outside gene matches: 3. Germline CDR1 LNHDA, CDR2 SQIVND (reference sequence). The CDR3 covers 14 residues. CDR3 sequence (DNA): TGTGCCAGTAGTATACGGACAGGGACCTATGGCTACACCTTC. Its protein product is CASSIRTGTYGYTF.

In this sample, this clone turned up once. The chain links TRBV9 to TRBJ1-3; D is unresolved. The CDR3 is made up of 15 amino acids. The V and J ends lost 5 bases and 1 base respectively, with 13 bases between them. CDR1 SGDLS and CDR2 YYNGEE come from the germline V gene. The CDR3 nucleotides read TGTGCCAGCAGTCGAGGAGGAAATTCTGGAAACACCATATATTTT. Protein: CASSRGGNSGNTIYF.

The V call is TRBV7-2, the J call TRBJ2-6; D is unresolved. V shed 5 bases and J shed 0 bases, with 11 bases lying between them. Germline CDR1 is SGHTA and CDR2 is FQGNSA. The CDR3 length is 16 residues. The CDR3 DNA follows: TGTGCCAGCAGCGCCTTACCGAGCTCTGGGGCCAACGTCCTGACTTTC. It specifies CASSALPSSGANVLTF.

The chain couples TRBV10-1 to TRBJ1-3; the D gene is possibly TRBD1 (6 bases). Per germline, CDR1 WNHNN and CDR2 SYGVQD (reference sequence). The V gene lost 8 bases and the J gene lost 4 bases, with 15 bases spanning the gap. The CDR3 sequence is 14 residues long. As DNA, the CDR3 is TGCGCCAGCCAGGGTCGGGGGGCGGGAAACACCATATATTTT. This codes for CASQGRGAGNTIYF.

V and J are TRBV7-9 and TRBJ2-7; 8 bases map to TRBD1. Germline V gene data show CDR1 as SEHNR and CDR2 as FQNEAQ (reference sequence). The CDR3 length is 14 residues. Trimming cost V 5 bases and J 5 bases; bases outside gene matches: 8. CDR3 region: CASSLGQGFNEQYF. For the CDR3, the DNA is TGTGCCAGCAGCCTCGGACAGGGTTTTAACGAGCAGTACTTC.

The chain combines TRBV30 with TRBJ2-1; D is uncertain. CDR1 GTSNPN and CDR2 SVGIG come from the germline V gene (reference sequence). CDR3 length: 13 amino acids. Deletions cut 2 bases from V and 6 bases from J, with 11 bases between. The CDR3 here is CAWSTRNFNEQFF. The CDR3 DNA reads as TGTGCCTGGAGTACGAGGAACTTCAATGAGCAGTTCTTC.